The 32 T cell receptor beta chains below come from one sample, sequenced in a study of cytomegalovirus exposure and HLA in healthy donors. PCR used 60 Vbeta primers and 13 Jbeta primers. This table comes from immunoSEQ multiplex PCR, and its TCRdb copy is limited to in-frame clones, with some not included. The table shows around 180,000 clones, with over 60% occurring only once. Sequencing input: PBMCs. The receptors here all came from a girl aged 10-17 years in good health and CMV-seronegative.

In this sample, this clone turned up a few times. V usage is TRBV7-9 and J usage is TRBJ1-2; possibly TRBD1 for D (6 bases). There are 14 residues in the CDR3. Germline V gene data show CDR1 as SEHNR and CDR2 as FQNEAQ (reference sequence). V lost 3 bases and J lost 8, with 16 bases in between. This CDR3 is CASSFQGFRGGYTF. The CDR3 nucleotides are TGTGCCAGCAGCTTCCAGGGGTTTCGAGGAGGCTACACCTTC.

J is TRBJ1-3 and V is TRBV19; D may be TRBD1 (5 bases). This CDR3 contains 15 residues. Looked up from germline, CDR1 is LNHDA and CDR2 is SQIVND (reference sequence). V dropped 5 bases and J dropped 2 bases, with 13 bases sitting between them. The CDR3 coding sequence is TGTGCCAGTAGTGGGACTGTTAGCCCTGGAAACACCATATATTTT. Its protein is CASSGTVSPGNTIYF. Variable domain in full (rest from reference TRBV19 and TRBJ1-3): DGGITQSPKYLFRKEGQNVTLSCEQNLNHDAMYWYRQDPGQGLRLIYYSQIVNDFQKGDIAEGYSVSREKKESFPLTVTSAQKNPTAFYLCASSGTVSPGNTIYFGEGSWLTVV.

The CDR3 sequence: CSVSRQGLDTGELFF. The CDR3 DNA reads as TGCAGCGTCTCTCGGCAGGGATTGGACACCGGGGAGCTGTTTTTT. The rearrangement links TRBV29-1 to TRBJ2-2; TRBD1 might be the D (5 bases). This CDR3 region has 15 residues. The V gene's germline CDR1 is SQVTM and CDR2 ANQGSEA. V lost 6 bases and J 3 bases, leaving 17 bases between the germline ends.

The chain carries TRBV7-2 and TRBJ1-4; TRBD1 matches at 7 bases. V was pared by 5 bases and J by 8 bases, with 14 bases of the junction left unmatched. Germline CDR1 and CDR2: SGHTA and FQGNSA. The CDR3 spans 16 residues. CDR3 loop: CASSAPRAGGSEKLFF. In nucleotides, the CDR3 is TGTGCCAGCAGCGCCCCGAGGGCAGGGGGTTCGGAAAAACTGTTTTTT.

The chain joins TRBV6-1 to TRBJ2-3; unclear D gene. Germline CDR1 and CDR2: MNHNS and SASEGT. The CDR3 runs 14 residues. The V and J ends lost 8 bases and 2 bases respectively, with 14 bases between them. The CDR3 sequence is CASSIDIFTDTQYF. As DNA, the CDR3 is TGTGCCAGCTCGATTGACATCTTCACAGATACGCAGTATTTT.

About this clone: Other DNA sequences from this sample encode an identical CDR3 as well. The chain is built from TRBV29-1 and TRBJ2-2; 10 bases agree with TRBD1. The germline V gene encodes CDR1 SQVTM and CDR2 ANQGSEA. CDR3 length: 14 amino acids. V was clipped by 4 bases and J by 5 bases; unmatched bases: 4. The CDR3 loop is CSVVGQGITGELFF. The CDR3 nucleotides are TGCAGCGTTGTGGGACAGGGGATTACCGGGGAGCTGTTTTTT.

The chain joins TRBV13 to TRBJ2-3; the match to TRBD2 covers 8 bases. The J segment lost 0 bases and the V segment lost 5 bases, leaving 7 bases of the junction unmatched. CDR1 and CDR2 (germline): PRHDT, FYEKMQ (reference sequence). The CDR3 length is 16 residues. The CDR3 DNA sequence: TGTGCCAGCAGCCTTGGACTAGCACCCAGCACAGATACGCAGTATTTT. Protein sequence: CASSLGLAPSTDTQYF.

This rearrangement joins TRBV10-3 to TRBJ1-2; 8 positions match TRBD1. Germline values: CDR1 ENHRY, CDR2 SYGVKD. The J segment lost 6 bases and the V segment lost 3 bases, leaving 12 bases of the junction unmatched. The CDR3 extends over 16 amino acids. The CDR3 reads CAISDPRTGNAHGYTF. As DNA, the CDR3 is TGTGCCATCAGTGACCCAAGGACAGGGAACGCCCATGGCTACACCTTC.

This clone showed up just once. The genes are TRBV19 and TRBJ2-5; D perhaps matches TRBD2 (6 bases). V dropped 1 base and J dropped 5 bases, with 11 bases sitting between them. The germline V gene has CDR1 LNHDA and CDR2 SQIVND (reference sequence). The CDR3 is made up of 14 amino acids. The CDR3: CASSIVGGEETQYF. Here the CDR3 DNA reads TGTGCCAGTAGTATAGTTGGAGGGGAGGAGACCCAGTACTTC.

The chain is built from TRBV6-1 and TRBJ2-1, with D perhaps TRBD2 (6 bases). Germline V gene sequence: CDR1 MNHNS, CDR2 SASEGT. Trimming stripped 3 bases from V and 4 bases from J, with 22 bases between. The CDR3 is made up of 18 amino acids. CDR3 in DNA: TGTGCCAGCAGTGATCAAATAGGAGGGGCGGGGCTATACAATGAGCAGTTCTTC. Translation gives CASSDQIGGAGLYNEQFF.

This clone was seen only a few times. The J gene is TRBJ1-5, the V gene TRBV9, with TRBD1 identical over 7 bases. The junction had 11 bases not matched to a gene; V was cut back by 3 bases and J by 11 bases. This CDR3 has 14 residues. Germline V CDR1 and CDR2: SGDLS, YYNGEE. CDR3 sequence (DNA): TGTGCCAGCAGCGCCGGGACAGAGGCGGCGGCCCAGCATTTT. This gives the protein CASSAGTEAAAQHF.

This clone was seen a handful of times. This rearrangement joins TRBV2 to TRBJ2-3, with 9 bases identical to TRBD2. Trimming at V came to 5 bases and at J to 6 bases, leaving 3 bases not matched to a gene. The CDR3 runs 13 residues. Germline V lookup: CDR1 SNHLY, CDR2 FYNNEI. In nucleotides, the CDR3 is TGTGCCAGCAGTATAGCGGGGGCGGATACGCAGTATTTT. This gives the protein CASSIAGADTQYF.

This chain's CDR3 is CASSESDRSEAFF. CDR3 DNA sequence: TGCGCCAGCAGTGAGTCGGATAGGAGTGAAGCTTTCTTT. The J gene is TRBJ1-1, the V gene TRBV10-1; unclear D gene. CDR3 size: 13 residues. V was clipped by 0 bases and J by 7 bases, with 9 bases between them. Germline loops: CDR1 WNHNN, CDR2 SYGVQD (reference sequence).

This rearrangement joins TRBV7-2 to TRBJ1-2; 9 nucleotides align to TRBD1. The CDR3 has 18 amino acids. Germline V lookup: CDR1 SGHTA, CDR2 FQGNSA. V lost 0 bases to trimming and J lost 2 bases; unmatched junction nucleotides: 10. The CDR3 loop reads CASSLAPGQGPHNYGYTF. The CDR3 coding sequence is TGTGCCAGCAGCTTAGCGCCGGGACAGGGTCCCCACAACTATGGCTACACCTTC. Full variable domain (missing parts from reference TRBV7-2 and TRBJ1-2): GAGVSQSPSNKVTEKGKDVELRCDPISGHTALYWYRQSLGQGLEFLIYFQGNSAPDKSGLPSDRFSAERTGGSVSTLTIQRTQQEDSAVYLCASSLAPGQGPHNYGYTFGSGTRLTVV.

This chain joins TRBV2 and TRBJ2-3; 13 bases fit TRBD2. With V trimmed by 6 bases and J by 1 base, 1 base remained unmatched. The CDR3 consists of 15 residues. Per germline, CDR1 SNHLY and CDR2 FYNNEI. The CDR3 bases are TGTGCCAGCAGGGGACTAGCGGGACGCACAGATACGCAGTATTTT. Translating it yields CASRGLAGRTDTQYF.

This chain joins TRBV5-1 and TRBJ1-2; 9 nucleotides line up with TRBD1. V gave up 4 bases and J gave up 8 bases; unmatched junction bases: 6. The V gene's germline CDR1 is SGHRS and CDR2 YFSETQ. This CDR3 contains 13 residues. CDR3 residues: CASSGQGSYGYTF. DNA for the CDR3: TGCGCCAGCAGCGGACAGGGGTCTTACGGCTACACCTTC. The full variable domain, its missing parts supplied by reference TRBV5-1 and TRBJ1-2, is KAGVTQTPRYLIKTRGQQVTLSCSPISGHRSVSWYQQTPGQGLQFLFEYFSETQRNKGNFPGRFSGRQFSNSRSEMNVSTLELGDSALYLCASSGQGSYGYTFGSGTRLTVV.

J is TRBJ1-2 and V is TRBV15; weak D call: TRBD1 (6 bases). Germline values: CDR1 LNHNV, CDR2 YYDKDF (reference sequence). V was trimmed by 1 base and J by 4 bases, leaving 10 bases between them. This CDR3 has 14 residues. The CDR3 loop is CATSRGQASYGYTF. As DNA, the CDR3 is TGTGCCACCAGCAGAGGACAGGCCAGCTATGGCTACACCTTC.

In its sample, this clone was seen once. The chain employs TRBV19 and TRBJ1-1; 7 positions agree with TRBD1. Germline trimming cut 6 bases from V and 1 base from J; bases unmatched to any gene: 5. Per germline, CDR1 LNHDA and CDR2 SQIVND (reference sequence). The length of the CDR3 is 14 residues. The CDR3 nucleotides read TGTGCCAGTAGGGTCAGGGGGAAGAACACTGAAGCTTTCTTT. It encodes CASRVRGKNTEAFF.

V and J are TRBV19 and TRBJ2-5; TRBD2 agrees at 12 bases. The ends lost 7 bases at V and 4 bases at J; junction bases unmatched: 7. Per the germline V gene, CDR1 is LNHDA and CDR2 is SQIVND (reference sequence). The CDR3 has 15 amino acids. The DNA for the CDR3 is TGTGCCAGTAACCCGACTAGCGGGGGCTCAGAGACCCAGTACTTC. This sequence encodes CASNPTSGGSETQYF.

This clone was observed a single time. The genes are TRBV27 and TRBJ2-1, with TRBD1 identical over 8 bases. Germline CDR1 MNHEY, CDR2 SMNVEV (reference sequence). V lost 7 bases, J lost 4 bases, and 9 bases stayed unmatched. CDR3 length equals 15 residues. The DNA for the CDR3 is TGTGCCAGCAAAGCCGGAGGGACAGGATACAATGAGCAGTTCTTC. Encoded protein: CASKAGGTGYNEQFF.

This chain connects TRBV9 to TRBJ1-1; 10 bases map to TRBD1. V lost 3 bases to trimming and J lost 4 bases; unmatched junction nucleotides: 0. The CDR3 extends over 13 amino acids. Germline CDR1 SGDLS, CDR2 YYNGEE. CDR3 loop: CASSGTGGTEAFF. The CDR3 region has the DNA TGTGCCAGCAGCGGGACAGGGGGCACTGAAGCTTTCTTT.

The gene calls are TRBV6-1 and TRBJ1-2; tentatively, D is TRBD1 (6 bases). Between the trimmed V and J ends, which lost 4 bases and 4 bases, there was a span of 22 bases. Per germline, CDR1 MNHNS and CDR2 SASEGT. This CDR3 contains 17 residues. In DNA form, the CDR3 reads TGTGCCAGCAGTGGGGGACGCAGCGGGGGCGAACGCTATGGCTACACCTTC. Amino acid sequence: CASSGGRSGGERYGYTF.

The genes are TRBV19 and TRBJ1-1; D is ambiguous. V lost 5 bases, J lost 0 bases, and 7 bases lay in between. Per the germline V gene, CDR1 is LNHDA and CDR2 is SQIVND (reference sequence). CDR3 size: 13 residues. The CDR3 DNA is TGTGCCAGTAGTTCCGGGATGAACACTGAAGCTTTCTTT. This translates into CASSSGMNTEAFF.

This clone came up a few times. The V call is TRBV4-1, the J call TRBJ2-4, with no clear D. The CDR3 consists of 14 residues. Germline assignment: CDR1 MGHRA and CDR2 YSYEKL. Between the trimmed V and J ends, which lost 0 bases and 0 bases, there was a span of 3 bases. Here the CDR3 DNA reads TGCGCCAGCAGCCAAGACCTAGCCAAAAACATTCAGTACTTC. Translation: CASSQDLAKNIQYF.

The chain is built from TRBV19 and TRBJ1-1; D gene unclear. The CDR3 totals 11 residues. Deletions cut 7 bases from V and 7 bases from J, with 10 bases between. Germline values: CDR1 LNHDA, CDR2 SQIVND (reference sequence). CDR3 bases: TGTGCCAGTATGAGGCCCCTTGAAGCTTTCTTT. Amino acids: CASMRPLEAFF.

V is TRBV9 and J is TRBJ2-7, with 12 bases that match TRBD2. Germline lookup yields CDR1 SGDLS and CDR2 YYNGEE. V lost 4 bases, J lost 3 bases, and 5 bases stayed unmatched. The CDR3 is made up of 15 amino acids. CDR3 residues: CASSPKTSGGYEQYF. CDR3 DNA: TGTGCCAGCAGCCCTAAGACTAGCGGGGGCTACGAGCAGTACTTC.

This clone showed up just a few times. The chain uses TRBV5-6 and TRBJ2-6; D remains ambiguous. V lost 0 bases, J lost 0 bases, and 4 bases lay in between. Germline CDR1 SGHDT, CDR2 YYEEEE. CDR3 size: 15 residues. The CDR3 DNA sequence: TGTGCCAGCAGCTTGGGGGCCTCTGGGGCCAACGTCCTGACTTTC. The encoded protein is CASSLGASGANVLTF.

The chain joins TRBV9 to TRBJ1-1; D may be TRBD1 (5 bases). Trimming shortened V by 0 bases and J by 7 bases, and 10 bases separated the two germline ends. Germline loops: CDR1 SGDLS, CDR2 YYNGEE. The CDR3 sequence is 13 residues long. The CDR3 region is CASSVEGRGEAFF. The CDR3 DNA reads TGTGCCAGCAGCGTAGAGGGGCGTGGTGAAGCTTTCTTT.

A few counts support this clone. The chain couples TRBV5-4 to TRBJ2-1; tentatively, D is TRBD2 (7 bases). The CDR3 has 16 amino acids. Germline values: CDR1 SGHNT, CDR2 YYREEE (reference sequence). V was shortened by 3 bases and J by 8 bases, with 21 bases between the two germline ends. CDR3 coding DNA: TGTGCCAGCAGCTCCAAGGGGGGGGGTTTCAGCTATGAGCAGTTCTTC. Residues: CASSSKGGGFSYEQFF.

The CDR3 DNA sequence: TGTGCCAGTGGGTTACAGGGGGTTGGCTCACCCCTCCACTTT. This gives the protein CASGLQGVGSPLHF. The chain joins TRBV19 to TRBJ1-6; 8 bases agree with TRBD1. V lost 8 bases to trimming and J lost 10 bases; unmatched junction nucleotides: 10. Germline V gene sequence: CDR1 LNHDA, CDR2 SQIVND (reference sequence). There are 14 residues in the CDR3.

The chain links TRBV19 to TRBJ2-3; 9 positions match TRBD1. V trimming: 3 bases; J trimming: 2 bases; junction bases outside the gene matches: 6. This CDR3 region has 16 residues. Germline CDR1 is LNHDA and CDR2 is SQIVND (reference sequence). The CDR3, as DNA: TGTGCCAGTAGTATCGGACAGGGGACTTTCACAGATACGCAGTATTTT. Its translation is CASSIGQGTFTDTQYF.

V gene TRBV7-8 combines with J gene TRBJ2-7, with D possibly TRBD1 on 5 matching bases. Germline V gene data show CDR1 as SGHVS and CDR2 as FQNEAQ. The CDR3 covers 13 residues. Trimming removed 0 bases at V and 5 bases at J, with 8 bases between. The CDR3 sequence is CASSLAGADEQYF. The CDR3 region has the DNA TGTGCCAGCAGCTTAGCAGGGGCCGACGAGCAGTACTTC.